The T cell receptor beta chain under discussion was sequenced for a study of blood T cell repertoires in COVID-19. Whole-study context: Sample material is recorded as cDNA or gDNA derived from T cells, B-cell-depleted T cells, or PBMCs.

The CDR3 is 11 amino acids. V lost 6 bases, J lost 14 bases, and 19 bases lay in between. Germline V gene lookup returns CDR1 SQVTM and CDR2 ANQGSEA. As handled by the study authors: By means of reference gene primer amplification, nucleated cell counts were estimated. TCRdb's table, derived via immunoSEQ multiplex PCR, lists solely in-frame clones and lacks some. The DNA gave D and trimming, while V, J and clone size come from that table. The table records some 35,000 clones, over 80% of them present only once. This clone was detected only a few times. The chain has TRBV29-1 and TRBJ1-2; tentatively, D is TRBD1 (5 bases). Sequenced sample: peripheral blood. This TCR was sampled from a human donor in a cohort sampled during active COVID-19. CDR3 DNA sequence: TGCAGCGTCGTAAGCGAAGGGGCAGGGACCTTC. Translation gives CSVVSEGAGTF.